This entry is about one T cell receptor beta chain. Symptom resolution, clearance, or two negative PCRs marked the recovered donors of Cohort 3. Only in-frame clones appear in the TCRdb table, and some are missing; sequencing was by immunoSEQ multiplex PCR. Found here are 500,000 or so clones, roughly 90% of them singletons; the top ten hold roughly 0.7%. These data come from a study of blood T cell repertoires in COVID-19. This CDR3 has 16 residues. V shed 4 bases, J shed 7 bases, and the junction held 12 bases outside the gene matches. Germline V gives CDR1 MGHRA, CDR2 YSYEKL. This TCR came from a woman between 18 and 30 years old who had recovered from COVID-19. The gene calls are TRBV4-1 and TRBJ1-5, with 8 bases lining up with TRBD1. Sequenced sample: PBMCs or T cells enriched from blood (not recorded which). The CDR3 nucleotides are TGCGCCAGCAGCCGAATTTTCCTACAGGGGGGACAGCCCCAGCATTTT. Residues: CASSRIFLQGGQPQHF.